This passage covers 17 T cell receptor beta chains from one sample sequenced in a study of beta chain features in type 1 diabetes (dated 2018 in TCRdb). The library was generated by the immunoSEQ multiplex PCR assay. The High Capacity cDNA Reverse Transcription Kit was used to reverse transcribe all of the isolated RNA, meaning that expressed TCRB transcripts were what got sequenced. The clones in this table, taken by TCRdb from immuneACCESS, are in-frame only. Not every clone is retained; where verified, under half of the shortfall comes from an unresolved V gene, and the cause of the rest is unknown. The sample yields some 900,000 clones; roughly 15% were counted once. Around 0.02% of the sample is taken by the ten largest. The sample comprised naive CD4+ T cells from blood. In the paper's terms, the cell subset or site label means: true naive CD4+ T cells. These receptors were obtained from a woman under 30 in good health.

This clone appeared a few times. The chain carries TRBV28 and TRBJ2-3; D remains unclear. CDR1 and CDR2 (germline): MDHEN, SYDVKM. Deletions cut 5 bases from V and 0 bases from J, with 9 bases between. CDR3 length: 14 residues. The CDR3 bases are TGTGCCAGCAGTCGGATCACTAGCACAGATACGCAGTATTTT. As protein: CASSRITSTDTQYF. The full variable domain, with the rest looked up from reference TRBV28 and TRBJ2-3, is DVKVTQSSRYLVKRTGEKVFLECVQDMDHENMFWYRQDPGLGLRLIYFSYDVKMKEKGDIPEGYSVSREKKERFSLILESASTNQTSMYLCASSRITSTDTQYFGPGTRLTVL.

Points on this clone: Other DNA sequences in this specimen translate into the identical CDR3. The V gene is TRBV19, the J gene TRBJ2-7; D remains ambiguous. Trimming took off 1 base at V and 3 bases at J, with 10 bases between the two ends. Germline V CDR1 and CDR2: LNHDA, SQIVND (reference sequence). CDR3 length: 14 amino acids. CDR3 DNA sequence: TGTGCCAGTAGTATAGGACGCGGTAGCTACGAGCAGTACTTC. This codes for CASSIGRGSYEQYF.

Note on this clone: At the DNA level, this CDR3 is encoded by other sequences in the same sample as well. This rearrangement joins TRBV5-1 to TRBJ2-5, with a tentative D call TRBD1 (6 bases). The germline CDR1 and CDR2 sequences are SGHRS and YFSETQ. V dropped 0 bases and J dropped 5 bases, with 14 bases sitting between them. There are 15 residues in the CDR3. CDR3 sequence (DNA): TGCGCCAGCAGCTTGGGACCTACAGGGAAGGAGACCCAGTACTTC. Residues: CASSLGPTGKETQYF. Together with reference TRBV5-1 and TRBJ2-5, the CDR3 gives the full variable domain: KAGVTQTPRYLIKTRGQQVTLSCSPISGHRSVSWYQQTPGQGLQFLFEYFSETQRNKGNFPGRFSGRQFSNSRSEMNVSTLELGDSALYLCASSLGPTGKETQYFGPGTRLLVL.

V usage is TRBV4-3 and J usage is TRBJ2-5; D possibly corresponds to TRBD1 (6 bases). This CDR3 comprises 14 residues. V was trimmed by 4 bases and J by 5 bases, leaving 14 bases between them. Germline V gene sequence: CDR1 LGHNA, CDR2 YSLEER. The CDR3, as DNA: TGCGCCAGCAGCCCGCGAGGGGGATACGAGACCCAGTACTTC. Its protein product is CASSPRGGYETQYF.

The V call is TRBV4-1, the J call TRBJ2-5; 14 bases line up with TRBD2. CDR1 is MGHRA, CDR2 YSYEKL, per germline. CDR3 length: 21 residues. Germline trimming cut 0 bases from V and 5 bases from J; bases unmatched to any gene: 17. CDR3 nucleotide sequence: TGCGCCAGCAGCCAAGATCCGGGACTAGCGGGAGTAGGAGCCAAGTACGAGACCCAGTACTTC. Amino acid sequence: CASSQDPGLAGVGAKYETQYF.

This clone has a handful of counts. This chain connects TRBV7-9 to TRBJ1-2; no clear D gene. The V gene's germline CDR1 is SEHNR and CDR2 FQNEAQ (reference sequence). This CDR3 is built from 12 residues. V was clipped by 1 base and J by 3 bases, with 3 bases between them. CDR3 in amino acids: CASSLVDYGYTF. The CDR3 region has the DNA TGTGCCAGCAGCTTAGTAGACTATGGCTACACCTTC. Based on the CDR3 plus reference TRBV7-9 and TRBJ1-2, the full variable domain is DTGVSQNPRHKITKRGQNVTFRCDPISEHNRLYWYRQTLGQGPEFLTYFQNEAQLEKSRLLSDRFSAERPKGSFSTLEIQRTEQGDSAMYLCASSLVDYGYTFGSGTRLTVV.

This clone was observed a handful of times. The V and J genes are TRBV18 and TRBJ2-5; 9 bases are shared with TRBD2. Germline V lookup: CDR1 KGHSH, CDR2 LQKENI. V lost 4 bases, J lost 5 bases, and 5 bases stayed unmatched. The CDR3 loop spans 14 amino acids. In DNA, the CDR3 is TGTGCCAGCTCACTATCTAGCGGGGTGGAGACCCAGTACTTC. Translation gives CASSLSSGVETQYF.

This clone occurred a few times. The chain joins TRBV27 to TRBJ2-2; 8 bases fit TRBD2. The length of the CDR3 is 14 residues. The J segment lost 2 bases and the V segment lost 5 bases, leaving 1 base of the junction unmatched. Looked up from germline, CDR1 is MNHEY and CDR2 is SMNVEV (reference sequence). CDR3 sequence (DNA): TGTGCCAGCAGTAGCGGGAGAAACACCGGGGAGCTGTTTTTT. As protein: CASSSGRNTGELFF.

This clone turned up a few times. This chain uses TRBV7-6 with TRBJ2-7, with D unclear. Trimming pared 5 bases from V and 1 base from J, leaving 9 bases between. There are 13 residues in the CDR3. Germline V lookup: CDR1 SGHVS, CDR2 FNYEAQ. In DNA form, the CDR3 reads TGTGCCAGCAGCAAGGTGGGGTCCTACGAGCAGTACTTC. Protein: CASSKVGSYEQYF. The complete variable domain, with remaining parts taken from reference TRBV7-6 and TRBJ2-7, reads GAGVSQSPRYKVTKRGQDVALRCDPISGHVSLYWYRQALGQGPEFLTYFNYEAQQDKSGLPNDRFSAERPEGSISTLTIQRTEQRDSAMYRCASSKVGSYEQYFGPGTRLTVT.

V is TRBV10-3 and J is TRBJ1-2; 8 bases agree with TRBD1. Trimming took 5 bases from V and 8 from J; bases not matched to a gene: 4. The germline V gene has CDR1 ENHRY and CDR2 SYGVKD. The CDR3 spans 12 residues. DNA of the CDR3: TGTGCCATCAGTTCCCAGGGGGCAGGCTACACCTTC. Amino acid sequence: CAISSQGAGYTF.

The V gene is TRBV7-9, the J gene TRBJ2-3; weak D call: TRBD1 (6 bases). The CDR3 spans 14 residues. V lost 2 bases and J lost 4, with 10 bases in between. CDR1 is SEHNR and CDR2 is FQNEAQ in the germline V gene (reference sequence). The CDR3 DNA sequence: TGTGCCAGCAGCTTACAGTACAGGGCAGATACGCAGTATTTT. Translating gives CASSLQYRADTQYF.

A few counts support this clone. The CDR3 DNA is TGTGCCAGCAACCGATCCCCAGGGGGAGAGACCCAGTACTTC. This encodes CASNRSPGGETQYF. The chain links TRBV4-2 to TRBJ2-5; 7 positions agree with TRBD1. The CDR3 is 14 residues long. The germline CDR1 and CDR2 sequences are LGHNA and YNFKEQ. Trimming cost V 7 bases and J 4 bases; bases outside gene matches: 9.

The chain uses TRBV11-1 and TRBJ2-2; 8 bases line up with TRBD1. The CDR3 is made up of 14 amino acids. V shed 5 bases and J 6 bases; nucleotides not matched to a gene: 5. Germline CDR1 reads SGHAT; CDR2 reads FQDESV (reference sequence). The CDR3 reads CASSQGQGSGELFF. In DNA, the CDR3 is TGTGCCAGCAGCCAAGGACAGGGATCCGGGGAGCTGTTTTTT.

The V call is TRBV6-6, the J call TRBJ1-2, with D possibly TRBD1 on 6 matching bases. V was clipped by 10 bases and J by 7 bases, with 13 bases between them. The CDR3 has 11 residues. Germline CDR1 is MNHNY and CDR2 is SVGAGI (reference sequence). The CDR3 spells CAIRGGSGYTF. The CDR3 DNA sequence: TGTGCCATCAGAGGGGGATCTGGCTACACCTTC.

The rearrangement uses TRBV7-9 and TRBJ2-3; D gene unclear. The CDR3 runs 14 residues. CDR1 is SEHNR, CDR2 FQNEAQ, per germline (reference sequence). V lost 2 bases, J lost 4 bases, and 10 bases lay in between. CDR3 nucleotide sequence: TGTGCCAGCAGCTTACGCAGGAACTCAGATACGCAGTATTTT. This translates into CASSLRRNSDTQYF.

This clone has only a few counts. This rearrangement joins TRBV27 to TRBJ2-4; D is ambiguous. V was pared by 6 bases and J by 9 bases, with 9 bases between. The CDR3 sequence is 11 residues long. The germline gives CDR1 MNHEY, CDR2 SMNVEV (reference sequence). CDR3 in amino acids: CASRKAGIQYF. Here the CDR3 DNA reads TGTGCCAGCAGGAAAGCCGGCATTCAGTACTTC.

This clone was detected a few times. The CDR3, as DNA: TGTGCCAGCCGGATCGACAGGGCGGGGGCTTTCTTT. Amino acid sequence: CASRIDRAGAFF. The chain is built from TRBV2 and TRBJ1-1; 7 nucleotides align to TRBD1. The CDR3 has 12 residues. The junction had 11 bases not matched to a gene; V was cut back by 8 bases and J by 11 bases. The germline gives CDR1 SNHLY, CDR2 FYNNEI.